This T cell receptor beta chain emerged from a study of a mutant IDH1 vaccine in newly diagnosed glioma. Study-wide context: Eight vaccinations reached patients in weeks 1, 3, 5, 7, 11, 15, 19 and 23. The earlier regimen, radiotherapy, temozolomide, or both, was most often both. Study results and limitations: Around 92% of patients showed vaccine-induced immune responses across multiple MHC alleles. Apparently unrelated to pseudoprogression were changes in the top peripheral T cell clonotypes.

This clone has more than one count but fewer than ten. The antigen is not known. Time point described: week 23, last vaccination. Doses of 300 ug of mutant IDH1 20-mer peptide were given with topical imiquimod. The V gene's germline CDR1 is LNHDA and CDR2 SQIVND (reference sequence). The V end lost 5 bases, the J end lost 5 bases, and 15 bases lay between the germline ends. This CDR3 contains 15 residues. Repertoires were generated with immunoSEQ multiplex PCR, while TCRdb's copy carries only in-frame clones and drops some. The data hold about 65,000 clones, with approximately 85% observed a single time.

The chain couples TRBV19 to TRBJ1-4, with a tentative D call TRBD1 (5 bases). Sequenced here: PBMCs, sampled from a glioma patient whose treatment included an IDH1 peptide vaccine. The receptor's source is a man aged 30 to 39 with glioma. Here the CDR3 DNA reads TGTGCCAGTAGTCCGCTGGGGTGGACAAATGAAAAACTGTTTTTT. This encodes CASSPLGWTNEKLFF.